These T cell receptor beta chains were read from a single sample in a study of blood T cell repertoires in COVID-19. Libraries were prepared by immunoSEQ multiplex PCR; TCRdb keeps only in-frame clonotypes and omits some of them. The repertoire holds approximately 140,000 clones, 84% seen once, with 5.5% to 7.5% in the top ten. Sequenced: PBMCs or T cells enriched from blood (not recorded which). All receptors derive from a woman aged 45-60 years who had been exposed to COVID-19. CDR3s include the opening cysteine and the closing phenylalanine or tryptophan. A D gene is named only where the DNA matches it firmly. The listing skips clone size in some rows; elsewhere it reads once, few, many or a size class.

v_gene	abundance	d_gene	j_gene	CDR3aa	CDR3nt
TRBV12-3/TRBV12-4	once	.	TRBJ1-2	CASSFSGNYGYTF	TGTGCCAGCAGTTTTTCAGGCAACTATGGCTACACCTTC
TRBV2	.	TRBD1	TRBJ2-1	CASSEALRQGGDEQFF	TGTGCCAGCAGTGAAGCGCTGAGACAGGGGGGGGATGAGCAGTTCTTC
TRBV10-3	.	.	TRBJ2-7	CAISESGLTYEQYF	TGTGCCATCAGTGAGTCCGGACTAACCTACGAGCAGTACTTC
TRBV23-1	.	.	TRBJ2-2	CASSQSYRDTGELFF	TGCGCCAGCAGTCAATCTTACCGGGACACCGGGGAGCTGTTTTTT
TRBV7-8	.	TRBD1	TRBJ1-1	CASSLGTGGNTEAFF	TGTGCCAGCAGCCTCGGGACAGGGGGAAACACTGAAGCTTTCTTT
TRBV4-3	.	.	TRBJ2-7	CASSPTGKEAYEQYF	TGCGCCAGCAGCCCTACAGGGAAAGAGGCGTACGAGCAGTACTTC
TRBV7-2	few	.	TRBJ2-1	CASSLVRGVSDEQFF	TGTGCCAGCAGCTTAGTGCGGGGAGTCTCCGATGAGCAGTTCTTC
TRBV27	.	TRBD1	TRBJ1-6	CASSLGQGVENSPLHF	TGTGCCAGCAGTCTGGGACAGGGAGTAGAGAATTCACCCCTCCACTTT
TRBV11-2	.	TRBD1	TRBJ1-3	CASSLDRGGNTIYF	TGTGCCAGCAGCCTGGACAGGGGGGGAAACACCATATATTTT
TRBV6-6	.	TRBD2	TRBJ2-7	CASSYTSGGAYEQYF	TGTGCCAGCAGTTACACTAGCGGGGGGGCCTACGAGCAGTACTTC
TRBV20-1	.	TRBD2	TRBJ2-7	CSAGLAYEQYF	TGCAGCGCGGGACTAGCCTACGAGCAGTACTTC